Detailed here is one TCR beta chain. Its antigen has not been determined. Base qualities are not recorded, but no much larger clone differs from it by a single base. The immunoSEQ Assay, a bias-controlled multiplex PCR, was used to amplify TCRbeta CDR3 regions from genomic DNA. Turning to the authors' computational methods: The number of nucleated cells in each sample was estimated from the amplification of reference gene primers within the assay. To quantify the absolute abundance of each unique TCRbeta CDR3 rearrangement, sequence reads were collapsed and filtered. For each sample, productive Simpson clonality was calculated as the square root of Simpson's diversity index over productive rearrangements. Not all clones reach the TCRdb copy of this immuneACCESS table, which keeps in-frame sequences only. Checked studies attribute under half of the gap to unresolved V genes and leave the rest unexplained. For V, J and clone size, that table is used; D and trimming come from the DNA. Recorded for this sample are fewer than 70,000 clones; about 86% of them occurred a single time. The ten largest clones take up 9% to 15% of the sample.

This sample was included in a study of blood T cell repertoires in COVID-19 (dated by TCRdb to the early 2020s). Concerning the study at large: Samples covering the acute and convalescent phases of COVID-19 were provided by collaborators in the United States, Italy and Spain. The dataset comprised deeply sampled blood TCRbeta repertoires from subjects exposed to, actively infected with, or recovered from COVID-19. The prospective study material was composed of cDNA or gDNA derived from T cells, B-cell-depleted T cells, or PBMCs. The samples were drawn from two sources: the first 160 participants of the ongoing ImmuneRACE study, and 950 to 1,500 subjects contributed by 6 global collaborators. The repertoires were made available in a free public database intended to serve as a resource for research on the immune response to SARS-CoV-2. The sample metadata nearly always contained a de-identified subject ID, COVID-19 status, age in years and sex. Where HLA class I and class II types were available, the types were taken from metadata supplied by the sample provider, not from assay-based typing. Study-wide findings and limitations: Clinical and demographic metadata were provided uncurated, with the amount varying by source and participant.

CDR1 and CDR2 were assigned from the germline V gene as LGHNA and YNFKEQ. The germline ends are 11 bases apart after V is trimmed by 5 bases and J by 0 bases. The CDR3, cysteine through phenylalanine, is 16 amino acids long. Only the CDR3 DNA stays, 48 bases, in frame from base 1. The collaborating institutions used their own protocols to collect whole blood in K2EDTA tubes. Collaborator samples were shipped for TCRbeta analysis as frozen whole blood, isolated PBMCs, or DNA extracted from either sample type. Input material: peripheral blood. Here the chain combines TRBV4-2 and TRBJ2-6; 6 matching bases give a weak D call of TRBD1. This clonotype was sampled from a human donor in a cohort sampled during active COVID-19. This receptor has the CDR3 CASSERDTSGANVLTF. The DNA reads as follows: TGTGCCAGCAGCGAACGGGACACCTCTGGGGCCAACGTCCTGACTTTC.